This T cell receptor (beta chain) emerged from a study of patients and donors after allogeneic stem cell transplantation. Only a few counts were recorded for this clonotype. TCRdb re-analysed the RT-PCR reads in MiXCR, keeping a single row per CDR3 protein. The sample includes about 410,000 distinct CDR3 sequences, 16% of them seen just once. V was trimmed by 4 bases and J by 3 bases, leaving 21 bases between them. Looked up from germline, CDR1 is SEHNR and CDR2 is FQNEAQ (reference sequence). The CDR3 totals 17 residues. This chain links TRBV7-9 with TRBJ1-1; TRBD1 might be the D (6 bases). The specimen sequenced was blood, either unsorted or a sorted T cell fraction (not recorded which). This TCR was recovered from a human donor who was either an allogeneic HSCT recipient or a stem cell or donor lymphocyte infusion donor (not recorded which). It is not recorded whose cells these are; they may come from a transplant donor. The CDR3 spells CASSSWGGRLEDTEAFF. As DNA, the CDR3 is TGTGCCAGCAGCTCGTGGGGGGGGCGCTTAGAGGACACTGAAGCTTTCTTT.